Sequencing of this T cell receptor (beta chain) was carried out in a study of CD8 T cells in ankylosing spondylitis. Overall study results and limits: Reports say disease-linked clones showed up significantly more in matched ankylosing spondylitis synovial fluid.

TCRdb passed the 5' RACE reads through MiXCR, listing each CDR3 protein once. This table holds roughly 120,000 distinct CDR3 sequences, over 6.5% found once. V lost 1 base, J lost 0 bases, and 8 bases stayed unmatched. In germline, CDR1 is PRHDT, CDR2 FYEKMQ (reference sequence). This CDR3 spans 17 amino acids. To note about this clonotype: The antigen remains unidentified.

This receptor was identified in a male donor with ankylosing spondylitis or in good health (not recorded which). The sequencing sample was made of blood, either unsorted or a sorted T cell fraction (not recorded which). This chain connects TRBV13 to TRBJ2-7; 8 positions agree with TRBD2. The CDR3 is CASSLDSTGTSSYEQYF. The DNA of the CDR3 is TGTGCCAGCAGCTTAGACAGTACGGGGACTAGCTCCTACGAGCAGTACTTC. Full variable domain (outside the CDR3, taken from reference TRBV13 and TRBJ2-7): AAGVIQSPRHLIKEKRETATLKCYPIPRHDTVYWYQQGPGQDPQFLISFYEKMQSDKGSIPDRFSAQQFSDYHSELNMSSLELGDSALYFCASSLDSTGTSSYEQYFGPGTRLTVT.